The T cell receptor (beta chain) under discussion was sequenced for a study of CD8 T cells in ankylosing spondylitis. Study-wide findings and caveats: Disease-linked clones had a CD8+ phenotype and relatively low frequency in peripheral blood. Disease-linked clones reportedly showed significant enrichment in matched ankylosing spondylitis synovial fluid.

The germline gives CDR1 SQVTM, CDR2 ANQGSEA. The CDR3 runs to 14 residues. TCRdb fed the 5' RACE reads into MiXCR, producing one record per CDR3 protein. Among around 330,000 distinct CDR3 sequences listed, about 9.9% were seen once. This clonotype was found a few times. As yet, its antigen is unknown. A much larger clone sits a single nucleotide away, making a read error possible. Source material: blood, either unsorted or a sorted T cell fraction (not recorded which). This clonotype originated in a female donor with ankylosing spondylitis or in good health (not recorded which). This chain joins TRBV29-1 and TRBJ1-2; 9 bases are a match to TRBD1. The CDR3 sequence: CSVDRDRVLYGDTF. The CDR3 nucleotides read TGCAGCGTAGACCGGGACAGGGTACTCTATGGCGACACCTTC.